These 8 T cell receptor beta chains originate from one sample sequenced in a study of T cell responses to AZD1222 COVID-19 vaccine. Measured with immunoSEQ multiplex PCR; TCRdb has only the in-frame clones, and not every one. The sample features around 140,000 clones, with 2% to 2.5% in its top ten. The sample taken for sequencing was peripheral blood. These TCRs come from an adult in good health.

The rearrangement links TRBV9 to TRBJ2-1, with 7 bases fitting TRBD1. CDR1 is SGDLS and CDR2 is YYNGEE in the germline V gene. CDR3 size: 17 residues. Losses at the gene ends were 0 bases for V and 4 bases for J; bases not matched to a gene: 10. The CDR3 is CASSVGRGTDLYNEQFF. The CDR3 region has the DNA TGTGCCAGCAGCGTAGGGAGAGGGACAGACCTTTACAATGAGCAGTTCTTC.

The rearrangement uses TRBV19 and TRBJ2-2, with D perhaps TRBD1 (6 bases). V gave up 11 bases and J gave up 6 bases, with 16 bases separating them. The CDR3 contains 13 residues. Germline CDR1 is LNHDA and CDR2 is SQIVND (reference sequence). The CDR3 DNA reads as TGTGCCTCATGCCCCAGGGGACCCGGGGAGCTGTTTTTT. Amino acids: CASCPRGPGELFF.

The rearrangement uses TRBV5-1 and TRBJ1-3; 7 bases are a match to TRBD1. V lost 4 bases, J lost 0 bases, and 7 bases stayed unmatched. Germline CDR1 and CDR2: SGHRS and YFSETQ. This CDR3 has 16 residues. The CDR3 reads CASSREQGISGNTIYF. The CDR3, as DNA: TGCGCCAGCAGCCGGGAACAGGGGATCTCTGGAAACACCATATATTTT.

This rearrangement joins TRBV15 to TRBJ1-5, with D possibly matching TRBD1 (6 bases). Germline CDR1 is LNHNV and CDR2 is YYDKDF (reference sequence). The CDR3 is made up of 15 amino acids. Trimming removed 1 base from V and 6 bases from J, with 13 bases in between. This chain's CDR3 is CATSRAQEGGQPQHF. Here the CDR3 DNA reads TGTGCCACCAGCAGAGCCCAGGAAGGGGGTCAGCCCCAGCATTTT.

The chain carries TRBV2 and TRBJ2-7; D is ambiguous. The germline V gene encodes CDR1 SNHLY and CDR2 FYNNEI. This CDR3 comprises 14 residues. The V end was cut by 2 bases, the J end by 0 bases, with 8 bases between. This CDR3 reads CASSEFFSSYEQYF. Written as DNA, the CDR3 is TGTGCCAGCAGTGAATTTTTTTCCTCCTACGAGCAGTACTTC.

The chain couples TRBV7-3 to TRBJ2-3, with TRBD1 matching 9 bases. Looked up from germline, CDR1 is SGHTA and CDR2 is FQGTGA. Losses at the gene ends were 5 bases for V and 3 bases for J; bases not matched to a gene: 6. This CDR3 comprises 15 residues. CDR3 coding DNA: TGTGCCAGCAGCCCAGGGACAGGGCGGACAGATACGCAGTATTTT. Translated: CASSPGTGRTDTQYF.

J is TRBJ2-3 and V is TRBV4-3; the match to TRBD2 covers 10 bases. The V gene's germline CDR1 is LGHNA and CDR2 YSLEER. This CDR3 comprises 20 residues. Losses at the gene ends were 0 bases for V and 2 bases for J; bases not matched to a gene: 14. The CDR3 is CASSQDPTSGAGGATDTQYF. The CDR3 DNA sequence: TGCGCCAGCAGCCAAGATCCCACTAGCGGGGCAGGGGGGGCCACAGATACGCAGTATTTT.

The rearrangement joins TRBV6-2 or TRBV6-3 to TRBJ1-6, with D unclear. The CDR3 has 13 residues. Germline values: CDR1 MNHEY, CDR2 SVGEGT. Deletions cut 4 bases from V and 9 bases from J, with 10 bases between. The CDR3 region is CASSSLTVSPLHF. For the CDR3, the DNA is TGTGCCAGCAGTTCCCTCACAGTTTCACCCCTCCACTTT.